Given below is one TCR beta chain in context. This clone was seen more than once but under ten times. Its specific antigen is unknown. Base qualities were left out, and no much larger clone turns up one base away. This record comes from a study of beta chain features in type 1 diabetes (dated by TCRdb to the late 2010s). Turning to the overall study: Mean age, gender distribution, total cell number and subset yield did not differ between patients and healthy donors. Regulatory and stem cell-like memory subsets were isolated from only 8 patients and 8 healthy donors, whereas naive and central memory subsets came from all 30 or so donors. A total of 107,917,701 sorted cells were examined across all samples, and the number of cells per subset was strongly correlated with RNA yield. In the study, TCRB repertoires of sorted circulating CD4+ T cell subsets from recently diagnosed type 1 diabetes patients were compared with those of matched healthy donors. What the authors observed across the whole study: Because the HLA sub-analyses included only small numbers of individuals, any influence of HLA type on TCRB rearrangement was left unresolved. Because cDNA was sequenced instead of genomic DNA, highly expressing activated cells could be over-represented, though the groups showed no difference in activation or CD3 levels. PCR may preferentially amplify shorter templates, but because patient and control samples were amplified and corrected together, any resulting skew would affect both groups equally. Patients with type 1 diabetes made fewer insertions and deleted more nucleotides at VDJ recombination sites, implying thymic rearrangement abnormalities. Type 1 diabetes patients showed a moderate but significant shortening of TCRB CDR3 length in all four CD4+ subsets. The naive, central memory and regulatory TCRB repertoires appeared to resemble one another more closely among patients than among healthy donors.

Each donor gave one peripheral blood draw, averaging roughly 100 mL, which was collected into heparinised tubes. Naive, central memory, regulatory and stem cell-like memory CD4+ T cells were sorted on a BD FACSAria II using a panel including CD45RO, CCR7, CD25, CD127, CD95 and CD27. A purity above 98% was achieved for all sorted populations. PBMCs were isolated immediately by Lymphoprep density gradient centrifugation and stained directly without culture. So that batch effects would be minimized, each experiment stained and sorted samples in pairs, pairing one healthy donor with one patient. The entire isolated RNA was reverse transcribed using the High Capacity cDNA Reverse Transcription Kit, and thus expressed TCRB transcripts were sequenced. Deep immunoSEQ sequencing was performed on naive, central memory and regulatory T cell samples, with an average of roughly 3.3 million total reads per sample. Sorted cells were lysed in RLT buffer, and RNA was extracted using DNase-treated RNeasy Micro or Mini kits according to cell number. To prevent cross-contamination, each cell subset was processed individually, whereas patient and healthy donor samples were processed jointly. TCRB sequences were amplified from cDNA with the immunoSEQ multiplex PCR, producing 87-bp fragments spanning the CDR3 region. Sequencing of the amplicons was done on the Illumina HiSeq platform. The authors' analysis ran thus. Synthetic template baselines were used to correct PCR bias computationally, reads within Hamming distance 2 were collapsed, and singletons that could not be merged were discarded. Reads were aligned to IMGT to assign V, D and J genes, CDR3 length, and insertions or deletions at six rearrangement sites. Clonotype counts were normalized to sorted cell number within each subset before computing true diversity and Gini coefficients with the tcR R package. The overlap coefficient, calculated on TCRB nucleotide sequences, was used to measure repertoire sharing. As a proxy for the pre-selection repertoire, out-of-frame TCRB sequences from naive cells were analyzed. Not all clones reach the TCRdb copy of this immuneACCESS table, which keeps in-frame sequences only. Checked studies attribute under half of the gap to unresolved V genes and leave the rest unexplained. The V and J calls and clone size come from that table; D and trimming were worked out from the DNA. This sample has fewer than 450,000 clones in its table, and roughly 13% of those were observed once. The ten largest clonotypes hold approximately 0.016% of the sample.

Reading the germline V gene gives CDR1 SGHTA and CDR2 FQGNSA. Trimming at the junction amounts to 0 bases on V and 7 bases on J, and the germline ends lie 16 bases apart. The CDR3 sequence holds 16 residues, the cysteine and phenylalanine included. Only the CDR3 DNA stays, 48 bases, in frame from base 1. The receptor comes from a woman between 18 and 29 years old with type 1 diabetes. Sequenced input: naive CD4+ T cells from blood. The sample's cell subset or site label is to be understood as: true naive CD4+ T cells. The V and J genes are TRBV7-2 and TRBJ1-5; the D gene is not confidently resolved. Read as DNA, the sequence is TGTGCCAGCAGCTTAGCTAGTATGCGGGTTGCCCAGCCCCAGCATTTT. Translated, it reads CASSLASMRVAQPQHF.